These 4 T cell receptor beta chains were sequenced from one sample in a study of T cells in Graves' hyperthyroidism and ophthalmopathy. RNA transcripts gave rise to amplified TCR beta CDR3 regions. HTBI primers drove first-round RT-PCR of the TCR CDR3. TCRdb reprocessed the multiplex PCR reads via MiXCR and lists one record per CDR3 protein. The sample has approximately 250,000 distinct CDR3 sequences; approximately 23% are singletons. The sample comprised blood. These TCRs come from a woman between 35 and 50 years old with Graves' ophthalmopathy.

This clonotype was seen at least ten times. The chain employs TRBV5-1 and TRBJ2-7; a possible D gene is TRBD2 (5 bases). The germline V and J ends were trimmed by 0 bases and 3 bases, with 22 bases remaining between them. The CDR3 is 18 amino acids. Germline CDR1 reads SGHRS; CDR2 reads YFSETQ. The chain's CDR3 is CASSLAKRGRPDFYEQYF. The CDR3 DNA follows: TGCGCCAGCAGCTTGGCCAAAAGAGGGCGGCCGGATTTCTACGAGCAGTACTTC.

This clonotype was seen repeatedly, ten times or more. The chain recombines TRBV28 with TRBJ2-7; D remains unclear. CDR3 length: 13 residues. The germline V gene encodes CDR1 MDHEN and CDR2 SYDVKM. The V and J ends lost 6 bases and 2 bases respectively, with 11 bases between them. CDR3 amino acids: CASSRANPYEQYF. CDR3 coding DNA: TGTGCCAGCAGCCGGGCCAATCCCTACGAGCAGTACTTC. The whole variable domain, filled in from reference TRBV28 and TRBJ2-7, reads DVKVTQSSRYLVKRTGEKVFLECVQDMDHENMFWYRQDPGLGLRLIYFSYDVKMKEKGDIPEGYSVSREKKERFSLILESASTNQTSMYLCASSRANPYEQYFGPGTRLTVT.

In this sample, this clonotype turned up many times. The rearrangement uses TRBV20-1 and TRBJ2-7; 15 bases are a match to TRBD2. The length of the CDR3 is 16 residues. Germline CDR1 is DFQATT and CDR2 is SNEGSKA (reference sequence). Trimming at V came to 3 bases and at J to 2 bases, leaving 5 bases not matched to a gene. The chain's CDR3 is CSARGLAGGSTYEQYF. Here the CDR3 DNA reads TGCAGTGCTAGGGGACTAGCGGGAGGATCCACCTACGAGCAGTACTTC.

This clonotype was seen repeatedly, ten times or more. CDR3 sequence: CSATTSGYEQYF. The CDR3 nucleotides read TGCAGTGCAACGACTAGTGGTTACGAGCAGTACTTC. This chain connects TRBV20-1 to TRBJ2-7, with a tentative D call TRBD2 (6 bases). The V end was cut by 6 bases, the J end by 4 bases, with 13 bases between. CDR1 DFQATT and CDR2 SNEGSKA come from the germline V gene (reference sequence). This CDR3 region has 12 residues.